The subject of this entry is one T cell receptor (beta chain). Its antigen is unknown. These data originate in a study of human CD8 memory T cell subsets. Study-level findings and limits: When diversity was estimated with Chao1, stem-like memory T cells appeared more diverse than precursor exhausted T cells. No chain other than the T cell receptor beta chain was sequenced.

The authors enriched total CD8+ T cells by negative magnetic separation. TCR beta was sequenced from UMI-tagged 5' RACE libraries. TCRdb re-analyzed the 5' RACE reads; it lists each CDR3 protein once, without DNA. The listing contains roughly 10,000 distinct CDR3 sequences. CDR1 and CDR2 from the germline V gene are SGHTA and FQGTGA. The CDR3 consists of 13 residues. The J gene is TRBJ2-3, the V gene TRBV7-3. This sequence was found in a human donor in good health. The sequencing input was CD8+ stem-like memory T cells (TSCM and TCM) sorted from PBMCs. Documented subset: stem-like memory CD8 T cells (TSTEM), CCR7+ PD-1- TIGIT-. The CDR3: CASSLEGPDTQYF.